The clone carrying this TCR beta chain was detected many times. This sample was taken from a study of T-cell reconstitution after alpha-beta-depleted transplantation in children. The TCRbeta library was prepared with unique molecular identifiers. MiXCR, run by TCRdb on the PCR reads, gives a single entry per CDR3 protein. The table includes 640,000 or so distinct CDR3 sequences, about 15% detected once. The clonotype was recovered from a human donor who donated a stem cell graft to a child with acute myeloid leukemia. Here the sequenced sample was PBMCs from the stem cell graft donor, taken from the stem cell graft.

The CDR3 region has the DNA TGCAGCGTTGAAGGACGGTTGAACACTGAAGCTTTCTTT. Translated, it gives CSVEGRLNTEAFF. The genes are TRBV29-1 and TRBJ1-1; unclear D gene. Deletions cut 1 base from V and 0 bases from J, with 6 bases between. Germline V CDR1 and CDR2: SQVTM, ANQGSEA. The CDR3 has 13 amino acids. The full variable domain, rest sourced from reference TRBV29-1 and TRBJ1-1, is SAVISQKPSRDICQRGTSLTIQCQVDSQVTMMFWYRQQPGQSLTLIATANQGSEATYESGFVIDKFPISRPNLTFSTLTVSNMSPEDSSIYLCSVEGRLNTEAFFGQGTRLTVV.